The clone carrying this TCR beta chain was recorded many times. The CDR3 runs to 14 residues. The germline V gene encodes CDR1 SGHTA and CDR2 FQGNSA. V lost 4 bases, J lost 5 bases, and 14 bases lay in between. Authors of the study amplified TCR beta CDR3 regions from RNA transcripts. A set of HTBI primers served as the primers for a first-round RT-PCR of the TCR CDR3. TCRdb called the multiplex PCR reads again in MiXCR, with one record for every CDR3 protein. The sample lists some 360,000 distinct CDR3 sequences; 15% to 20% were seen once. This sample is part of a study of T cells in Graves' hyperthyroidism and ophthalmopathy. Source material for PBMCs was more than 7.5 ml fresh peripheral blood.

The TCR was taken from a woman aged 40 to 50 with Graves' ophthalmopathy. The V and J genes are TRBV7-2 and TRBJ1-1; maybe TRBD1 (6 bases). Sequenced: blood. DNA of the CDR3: TGTGCCAGCAGCTCCAAGGGACATGGAACTGAAGCTTTCTTT. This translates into CASSSKGHGTEAFF.